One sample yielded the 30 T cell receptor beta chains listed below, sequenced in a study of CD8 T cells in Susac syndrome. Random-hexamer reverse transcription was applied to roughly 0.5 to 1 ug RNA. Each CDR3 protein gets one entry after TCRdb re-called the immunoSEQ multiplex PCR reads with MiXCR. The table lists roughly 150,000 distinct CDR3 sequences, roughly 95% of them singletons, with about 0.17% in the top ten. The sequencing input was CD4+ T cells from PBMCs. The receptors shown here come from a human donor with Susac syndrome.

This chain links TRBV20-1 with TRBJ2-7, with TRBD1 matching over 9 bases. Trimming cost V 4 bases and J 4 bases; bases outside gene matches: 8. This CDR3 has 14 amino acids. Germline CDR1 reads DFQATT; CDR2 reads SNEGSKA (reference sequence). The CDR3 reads CSANRDREVYEQYF. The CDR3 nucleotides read TGCAGTGCTAACCGGGACAGGGAAGTTTACGAGCAGTACTTC.

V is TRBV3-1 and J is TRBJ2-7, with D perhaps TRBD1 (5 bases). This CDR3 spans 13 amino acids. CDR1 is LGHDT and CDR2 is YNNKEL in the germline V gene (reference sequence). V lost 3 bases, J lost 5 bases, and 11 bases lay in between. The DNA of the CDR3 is TGTGCCAGCAGCCACAGGGAACCGAACGAGCAGTACTTC. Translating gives CASSHREPNEQYF.

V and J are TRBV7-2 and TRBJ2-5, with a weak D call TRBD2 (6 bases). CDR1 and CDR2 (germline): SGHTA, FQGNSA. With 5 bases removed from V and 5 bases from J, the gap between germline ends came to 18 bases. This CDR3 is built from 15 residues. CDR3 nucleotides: TGTGCCAGCAGCCCCGGGGGTTGGGGAGTGGAGACCCAGTACTTC. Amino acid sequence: CASSPGGWGVETQYF. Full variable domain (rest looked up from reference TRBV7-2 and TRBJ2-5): GAGVSQSPSNKVTEKGKDVELRCDPISGHTALYWYRQSLGQGLEFLIYFQGNSAPDKSGLPSDRFSAERTGGSVSTLTIQRTQQEDSAVYLCASSPGGWGVETQYFGPGTRLLVL.

CDR3 nucleotides: TGTGCCAGCAGCGCCCGACACAATGGCGAAAAACTGTTTTTT. Residues: CASSARHNGEKLFF. V gene TRBV9 combines with J gene TRBJ1-4; D not resolved. There are 14 residues in the CDR3. CDR1 and CDR2 (germline): SGDLS, YYNGEE. Between the trimmed V and J ends, which lost 3 bases and 8 bases, there was a span of 14 bases.

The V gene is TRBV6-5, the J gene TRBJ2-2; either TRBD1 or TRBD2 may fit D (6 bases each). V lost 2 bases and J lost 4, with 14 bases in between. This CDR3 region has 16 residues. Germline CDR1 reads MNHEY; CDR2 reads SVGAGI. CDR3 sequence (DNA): TGTGCCAGCAGTTACCTACAGGGAGCGGGCACCGGGGAGCTGTTTTTT. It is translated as CASSYLQGAGTGELFF.

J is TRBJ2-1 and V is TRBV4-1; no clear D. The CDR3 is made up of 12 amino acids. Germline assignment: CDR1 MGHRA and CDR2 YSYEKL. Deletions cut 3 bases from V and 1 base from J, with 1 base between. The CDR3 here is CASSHSYNEQFF. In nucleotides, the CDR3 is TGCGCCAGCAGCCATTCCTACAATGAGCAGTTCTTC.

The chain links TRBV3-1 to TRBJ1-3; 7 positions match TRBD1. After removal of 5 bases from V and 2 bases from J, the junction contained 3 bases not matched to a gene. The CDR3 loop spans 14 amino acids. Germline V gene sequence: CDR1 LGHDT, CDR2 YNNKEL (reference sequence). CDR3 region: CASSSQGAGNTIYF. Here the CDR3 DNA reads TGTGCCAGCAGCTCTCAGGGGGCTGGAAACACCATATATTTT.

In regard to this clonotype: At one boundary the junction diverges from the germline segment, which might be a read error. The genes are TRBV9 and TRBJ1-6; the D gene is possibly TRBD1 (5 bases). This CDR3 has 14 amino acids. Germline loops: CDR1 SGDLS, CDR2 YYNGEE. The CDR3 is CASSKEAQGSPLSF. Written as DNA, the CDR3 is TGTGCCAGCAGCAAAGAAGCTCAGGGTTCACCCCTCTCCTTT.

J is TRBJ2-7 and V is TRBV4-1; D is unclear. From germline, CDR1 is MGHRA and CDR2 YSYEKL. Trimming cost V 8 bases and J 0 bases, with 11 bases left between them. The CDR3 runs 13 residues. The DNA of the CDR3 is TGCGCCAGCCGTTCCAGTACCTCCTACGAGCAGTACTTC. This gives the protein CASRSSTSYEQYF.

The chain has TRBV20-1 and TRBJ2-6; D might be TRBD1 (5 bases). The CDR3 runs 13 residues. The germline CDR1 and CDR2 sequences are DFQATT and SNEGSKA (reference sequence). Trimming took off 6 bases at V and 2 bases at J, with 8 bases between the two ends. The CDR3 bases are TGCAGTGCAGGGGTTCCTGGGGCCAACGTCCTGACTTTC. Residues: CSAGVPGANVLTF.

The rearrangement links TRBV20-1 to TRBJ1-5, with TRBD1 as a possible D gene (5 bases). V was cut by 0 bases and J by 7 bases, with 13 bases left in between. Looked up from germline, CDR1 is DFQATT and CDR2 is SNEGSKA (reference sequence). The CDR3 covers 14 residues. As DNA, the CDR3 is TGCAGTGCTAGAGATCTGAATCGGGGGCAGCCCCAGCATTTT. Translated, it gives CSARDLNRGQPQHF.

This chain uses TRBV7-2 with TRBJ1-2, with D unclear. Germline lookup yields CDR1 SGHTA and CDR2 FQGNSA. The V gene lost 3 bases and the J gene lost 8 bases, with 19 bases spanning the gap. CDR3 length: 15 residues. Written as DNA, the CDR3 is TGTGCCAGCAGCTTCAACGGACCTACTCTGGGAGGCTACACCTTC. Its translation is CASSFNGPTLGGYTF. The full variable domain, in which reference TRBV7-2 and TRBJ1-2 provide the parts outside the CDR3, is GAGVSQSPSNKVTEKGKDVELRCDPISGHTALYWYRQSLGQGLEFLIYFQGNSAPDKSGLPSDRFSAERTGGSVSTLTIQRTQQEDSAVYLCASSFNGPTLGGYTFGSGTRLTVV.

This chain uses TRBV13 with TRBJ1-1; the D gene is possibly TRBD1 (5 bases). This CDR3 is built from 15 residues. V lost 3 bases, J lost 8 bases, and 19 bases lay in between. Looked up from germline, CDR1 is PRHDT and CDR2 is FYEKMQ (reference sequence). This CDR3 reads CASSFRPQGTTEAFF. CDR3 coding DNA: TGTGCCAGCAGCTTCCGTCCCCAGGGAACCACCGAAGCTTTCTTT.

The CDR3 nucleotides read TGTGCCAGCAGCGTAGGAGCAGGGATGGAGGGCTACACCTTC. Translating gives CASSVGAGMEGYTF. The genes are TRBV9 and TRBJ1-2, with D possibly TRBD1 on 5 matching bases. V gave up 0 bases and J gave up 8 bases, with 14 bases separating them. This CDR3 is 14 amino acids long. CDR1 and CDR2 from the germline V gene are SGDLS and YYNGEE.

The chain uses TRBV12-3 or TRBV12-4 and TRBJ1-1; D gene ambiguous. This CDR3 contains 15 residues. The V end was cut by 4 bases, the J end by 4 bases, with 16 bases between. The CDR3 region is CASSWEAHSGTEAFF. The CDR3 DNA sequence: TGTGCCAGCAGTTGGGAGGCCCACTCCGGCACTGAAGCTTTCTTT.

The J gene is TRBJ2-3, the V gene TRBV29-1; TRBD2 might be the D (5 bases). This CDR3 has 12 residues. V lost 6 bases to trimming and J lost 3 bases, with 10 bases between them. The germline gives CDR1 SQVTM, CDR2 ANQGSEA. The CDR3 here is CSVGLATDTQYF. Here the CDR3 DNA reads TGCAGCGTAGGACTGGCAACAGATACGCAGTATTTT.

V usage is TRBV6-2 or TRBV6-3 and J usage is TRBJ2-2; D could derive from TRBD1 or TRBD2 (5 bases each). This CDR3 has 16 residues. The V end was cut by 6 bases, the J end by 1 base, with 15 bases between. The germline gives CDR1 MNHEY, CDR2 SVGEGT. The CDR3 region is CASRPMGPKNTGELFF. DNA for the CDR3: TGTGCCAGCAGACCAATGGGACCGAAGAACACCGGGGAGCTGTTTTTT.

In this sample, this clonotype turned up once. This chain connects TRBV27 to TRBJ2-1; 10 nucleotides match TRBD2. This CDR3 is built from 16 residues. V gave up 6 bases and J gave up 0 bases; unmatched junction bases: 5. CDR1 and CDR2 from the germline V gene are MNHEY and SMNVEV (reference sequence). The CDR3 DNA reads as TGTGCCAGCAGGGTAATAGCGGGGGGCTCCTACAATGAGCAGTTCTTC. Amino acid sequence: CASRVIAGGSYNEQFF.

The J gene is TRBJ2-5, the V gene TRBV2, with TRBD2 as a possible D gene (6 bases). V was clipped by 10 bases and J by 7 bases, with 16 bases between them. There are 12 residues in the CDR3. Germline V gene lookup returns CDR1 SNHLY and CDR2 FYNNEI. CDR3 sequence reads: CANMWQEGTQYF. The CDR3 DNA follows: TGTGCCAACATGTGGCAGGAGGGGACCCAGTACTTC.

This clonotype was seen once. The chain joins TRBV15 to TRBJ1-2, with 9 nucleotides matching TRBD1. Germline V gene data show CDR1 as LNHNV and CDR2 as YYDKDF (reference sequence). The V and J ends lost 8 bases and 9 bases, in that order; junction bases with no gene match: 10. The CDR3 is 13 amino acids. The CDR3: CATQNPGQGSYTF. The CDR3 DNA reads TGTGCCACCCAAAACCCGGGACAGGGCAGCTACACCTTC.

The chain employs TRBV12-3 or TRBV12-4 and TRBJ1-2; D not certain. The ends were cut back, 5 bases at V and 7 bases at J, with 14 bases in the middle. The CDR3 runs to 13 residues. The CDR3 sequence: CASSHPPGSGYTF. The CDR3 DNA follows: TGTGCCAGCAGTCACCCCCCCGGCAGTGGCTACACCTTC.

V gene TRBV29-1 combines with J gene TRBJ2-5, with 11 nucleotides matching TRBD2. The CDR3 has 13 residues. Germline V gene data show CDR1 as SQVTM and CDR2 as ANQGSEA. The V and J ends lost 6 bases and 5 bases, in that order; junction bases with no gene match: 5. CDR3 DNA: TGCAGCGTGGGGACTAGCGGTAGGGAGACCCAGTACTTC. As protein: CSVGTSGRETQYF.

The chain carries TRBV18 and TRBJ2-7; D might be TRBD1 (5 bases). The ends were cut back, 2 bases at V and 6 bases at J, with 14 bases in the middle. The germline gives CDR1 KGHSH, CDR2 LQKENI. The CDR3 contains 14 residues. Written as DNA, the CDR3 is TGTGCCAGCTCACCAAAAGGGGTGGATGGCGAGCAGTACTTC. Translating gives CASSPKGVDGEQYF. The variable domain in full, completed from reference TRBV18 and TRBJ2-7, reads NAGVMQNPRHLVRRRGQEARLRCSPMKGHSHVYWYRQLPEEGLKFMVYLQKENIIDESGMPKERFSAEFPKEGPSILRIQQVVRGDSAAYFCASSPKGVDGEQYFGPGTRLTVT.

DNA for the CDR3: TGTGCCAGCAGCCCCAGGGTTTACTCCTACGAGCAGTACTTC. Amino acid sequence: CASSPRVYSYEQYF. The chain links TRBV6-5 to TRBJ2-7; D possibly corresponds to TRBD1 (5 bases). The CDR3 is made up of 14 amino acids. V lost 6 bases, J lost 0 bases, and 12 bases lay in between. CDR1 and CDR2 from the germline V gene are MNHEY and SVGAGI.

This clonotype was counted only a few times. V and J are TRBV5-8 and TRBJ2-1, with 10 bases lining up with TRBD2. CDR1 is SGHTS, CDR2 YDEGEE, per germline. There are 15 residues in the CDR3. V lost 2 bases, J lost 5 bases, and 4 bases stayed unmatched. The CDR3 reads CASSFEGLANNEQFF. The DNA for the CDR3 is TGTGCCAGCAGCTTTGAGGGACTAGCGAACAATGAGCAGTTCTTC.

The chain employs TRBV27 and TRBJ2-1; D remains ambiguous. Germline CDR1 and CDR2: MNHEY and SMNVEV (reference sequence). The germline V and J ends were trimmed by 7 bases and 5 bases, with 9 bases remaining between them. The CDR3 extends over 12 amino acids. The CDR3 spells CASKERNNEQFF. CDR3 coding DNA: TGTGCCAGCAAGGAGAGGAACAATGAGCAGTTCTTC.

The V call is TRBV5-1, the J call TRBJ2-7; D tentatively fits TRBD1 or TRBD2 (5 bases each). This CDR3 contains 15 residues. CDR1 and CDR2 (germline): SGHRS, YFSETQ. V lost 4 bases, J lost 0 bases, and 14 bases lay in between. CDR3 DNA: TGCGCCAGCAGCCTCTCTATGGGACCCTCCTACGAGCAGTACTTC. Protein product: CASSLSMGPSYEQYF.

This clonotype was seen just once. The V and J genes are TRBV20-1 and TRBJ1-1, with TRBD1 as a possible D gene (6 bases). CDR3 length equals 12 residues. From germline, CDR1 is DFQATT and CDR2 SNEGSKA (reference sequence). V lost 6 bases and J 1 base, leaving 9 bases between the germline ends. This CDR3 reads CSAAGANTEAFF. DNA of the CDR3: TGCAGTGCGGCGGGGGCGAACACTGAAGCTTTCTTT.

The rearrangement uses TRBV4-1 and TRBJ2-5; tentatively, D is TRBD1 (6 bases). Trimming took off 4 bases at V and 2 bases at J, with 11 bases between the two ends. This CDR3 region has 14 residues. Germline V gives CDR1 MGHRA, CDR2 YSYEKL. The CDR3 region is CASSRGGDQETQYF. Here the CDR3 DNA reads TGCGCCAGCAGCCGTGGGGGCGATCAAGAGACCCAGTACTTC.

CDR3 sequence: CSAAQGATYEQYF. DNA of the CDR3: TGCAGTGCGGCCCAGGGCGCCACCTACGAGCAGTACTTC. This chain connects TRBV20-1 to TRBJ2-7; the D gene is possibly TRBD1 (5 bases). CDR1 and CDR2 (germline): DFQATT, SNEGSKA (reference sequence). This CDR3 spans 13 amino acids. Trimming pared 6 bases from V and 2 bases from J, leaving 14 bases between.